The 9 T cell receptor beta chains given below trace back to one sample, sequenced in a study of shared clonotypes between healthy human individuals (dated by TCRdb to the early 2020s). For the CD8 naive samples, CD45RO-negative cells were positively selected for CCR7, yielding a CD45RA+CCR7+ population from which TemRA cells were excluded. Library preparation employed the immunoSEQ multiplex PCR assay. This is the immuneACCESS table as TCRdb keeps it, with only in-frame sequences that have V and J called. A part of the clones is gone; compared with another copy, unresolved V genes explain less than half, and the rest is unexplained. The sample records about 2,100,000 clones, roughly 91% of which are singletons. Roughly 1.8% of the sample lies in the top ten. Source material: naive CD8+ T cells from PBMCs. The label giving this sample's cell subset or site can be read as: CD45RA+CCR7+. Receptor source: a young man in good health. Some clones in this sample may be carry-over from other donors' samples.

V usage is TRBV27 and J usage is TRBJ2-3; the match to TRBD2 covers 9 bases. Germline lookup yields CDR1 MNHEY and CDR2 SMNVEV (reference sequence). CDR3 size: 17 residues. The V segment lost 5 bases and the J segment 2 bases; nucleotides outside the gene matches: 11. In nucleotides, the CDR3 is TGTGCCAGCAGTCCCCTGGGGGCGGGAGGGCCCACAGATACGCAGTATTTT. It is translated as CASSPLGAGGPTDTQYF.

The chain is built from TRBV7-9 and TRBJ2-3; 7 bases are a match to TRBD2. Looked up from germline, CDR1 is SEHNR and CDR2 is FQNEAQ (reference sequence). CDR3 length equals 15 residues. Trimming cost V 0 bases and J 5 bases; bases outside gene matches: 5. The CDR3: CASSLAGGPEDTQYF. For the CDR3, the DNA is TGTGCCAGCAGCTTAGCGGGAGGGCCCGAAGATACGCAGTATTTT.

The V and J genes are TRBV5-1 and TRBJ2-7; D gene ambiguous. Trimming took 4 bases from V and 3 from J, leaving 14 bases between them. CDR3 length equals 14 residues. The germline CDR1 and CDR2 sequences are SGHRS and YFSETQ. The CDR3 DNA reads TGCGCCAGCAGCATAAGTGGGGTGATCTACGAGCAGTACTTC. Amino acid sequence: CASSISGVIYEQYF.

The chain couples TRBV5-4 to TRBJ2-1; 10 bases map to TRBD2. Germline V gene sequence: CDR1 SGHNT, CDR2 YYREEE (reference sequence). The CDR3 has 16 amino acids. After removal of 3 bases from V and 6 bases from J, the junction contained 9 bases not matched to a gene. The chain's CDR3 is CASSSMGTSAVNEQFF. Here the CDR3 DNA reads TGTGCCAGCAGCTCAATGGGGACTAGCGCTGTCAATGAGCAGTTCTTC.

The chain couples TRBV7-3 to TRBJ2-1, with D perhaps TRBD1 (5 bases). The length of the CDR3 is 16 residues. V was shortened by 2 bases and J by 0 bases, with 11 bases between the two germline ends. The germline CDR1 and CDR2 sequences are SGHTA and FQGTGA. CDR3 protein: CASSLWGPSSYNEQFF. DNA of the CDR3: TGTGCCAGCAGCTTATGGGGCCCCAGCTCCTACAATGAGCAGTTCTTC.

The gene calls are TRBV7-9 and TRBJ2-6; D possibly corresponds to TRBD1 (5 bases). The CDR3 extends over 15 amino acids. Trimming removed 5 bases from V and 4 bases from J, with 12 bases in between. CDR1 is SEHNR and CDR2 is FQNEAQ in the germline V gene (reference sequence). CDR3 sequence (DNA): TGTGCCAGCAGCGCAGGGTTAACGGGGGCCAACGTCCTGACTTTC. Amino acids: CASSAGLTGANVLTF.

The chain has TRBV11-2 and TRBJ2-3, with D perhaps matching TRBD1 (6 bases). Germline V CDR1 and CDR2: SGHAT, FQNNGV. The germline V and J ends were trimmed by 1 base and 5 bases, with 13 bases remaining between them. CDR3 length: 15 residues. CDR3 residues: CASSLGGRVVDTQYF. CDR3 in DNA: TGTGCCAGCAGCTTAGGGGGGCGCGTCGTAGATACGCAGTATTTT. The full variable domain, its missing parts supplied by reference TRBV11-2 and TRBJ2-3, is EAGVAQSPRYKIIEKRQSVAFWCNPISGHATLYWYQQILGQGPKLLIQFQNNGVVDDSQLPKDRFSAERLKGVDSTLKIQPAKLEDSAVYLCASSLGGRVVDTQYFGPGTRLTVL.

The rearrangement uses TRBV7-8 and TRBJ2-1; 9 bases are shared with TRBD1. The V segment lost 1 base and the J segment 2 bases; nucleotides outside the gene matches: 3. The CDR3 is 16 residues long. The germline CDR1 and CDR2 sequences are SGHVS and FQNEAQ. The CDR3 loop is CASSLEGTGTYNEQFF. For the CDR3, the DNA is TGTGCCAGCAGCTTAGAAGGGACAGGGACCTACAATGAGCAGTTCTTC.

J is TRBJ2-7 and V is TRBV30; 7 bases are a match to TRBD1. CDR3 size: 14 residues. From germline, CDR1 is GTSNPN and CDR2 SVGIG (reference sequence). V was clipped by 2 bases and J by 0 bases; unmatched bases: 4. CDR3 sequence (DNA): TGTGCCTGGAGTATTGGGACAGACTCCTACGAGCAGTACTTC. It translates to CAWSIGTDSYEQYF.